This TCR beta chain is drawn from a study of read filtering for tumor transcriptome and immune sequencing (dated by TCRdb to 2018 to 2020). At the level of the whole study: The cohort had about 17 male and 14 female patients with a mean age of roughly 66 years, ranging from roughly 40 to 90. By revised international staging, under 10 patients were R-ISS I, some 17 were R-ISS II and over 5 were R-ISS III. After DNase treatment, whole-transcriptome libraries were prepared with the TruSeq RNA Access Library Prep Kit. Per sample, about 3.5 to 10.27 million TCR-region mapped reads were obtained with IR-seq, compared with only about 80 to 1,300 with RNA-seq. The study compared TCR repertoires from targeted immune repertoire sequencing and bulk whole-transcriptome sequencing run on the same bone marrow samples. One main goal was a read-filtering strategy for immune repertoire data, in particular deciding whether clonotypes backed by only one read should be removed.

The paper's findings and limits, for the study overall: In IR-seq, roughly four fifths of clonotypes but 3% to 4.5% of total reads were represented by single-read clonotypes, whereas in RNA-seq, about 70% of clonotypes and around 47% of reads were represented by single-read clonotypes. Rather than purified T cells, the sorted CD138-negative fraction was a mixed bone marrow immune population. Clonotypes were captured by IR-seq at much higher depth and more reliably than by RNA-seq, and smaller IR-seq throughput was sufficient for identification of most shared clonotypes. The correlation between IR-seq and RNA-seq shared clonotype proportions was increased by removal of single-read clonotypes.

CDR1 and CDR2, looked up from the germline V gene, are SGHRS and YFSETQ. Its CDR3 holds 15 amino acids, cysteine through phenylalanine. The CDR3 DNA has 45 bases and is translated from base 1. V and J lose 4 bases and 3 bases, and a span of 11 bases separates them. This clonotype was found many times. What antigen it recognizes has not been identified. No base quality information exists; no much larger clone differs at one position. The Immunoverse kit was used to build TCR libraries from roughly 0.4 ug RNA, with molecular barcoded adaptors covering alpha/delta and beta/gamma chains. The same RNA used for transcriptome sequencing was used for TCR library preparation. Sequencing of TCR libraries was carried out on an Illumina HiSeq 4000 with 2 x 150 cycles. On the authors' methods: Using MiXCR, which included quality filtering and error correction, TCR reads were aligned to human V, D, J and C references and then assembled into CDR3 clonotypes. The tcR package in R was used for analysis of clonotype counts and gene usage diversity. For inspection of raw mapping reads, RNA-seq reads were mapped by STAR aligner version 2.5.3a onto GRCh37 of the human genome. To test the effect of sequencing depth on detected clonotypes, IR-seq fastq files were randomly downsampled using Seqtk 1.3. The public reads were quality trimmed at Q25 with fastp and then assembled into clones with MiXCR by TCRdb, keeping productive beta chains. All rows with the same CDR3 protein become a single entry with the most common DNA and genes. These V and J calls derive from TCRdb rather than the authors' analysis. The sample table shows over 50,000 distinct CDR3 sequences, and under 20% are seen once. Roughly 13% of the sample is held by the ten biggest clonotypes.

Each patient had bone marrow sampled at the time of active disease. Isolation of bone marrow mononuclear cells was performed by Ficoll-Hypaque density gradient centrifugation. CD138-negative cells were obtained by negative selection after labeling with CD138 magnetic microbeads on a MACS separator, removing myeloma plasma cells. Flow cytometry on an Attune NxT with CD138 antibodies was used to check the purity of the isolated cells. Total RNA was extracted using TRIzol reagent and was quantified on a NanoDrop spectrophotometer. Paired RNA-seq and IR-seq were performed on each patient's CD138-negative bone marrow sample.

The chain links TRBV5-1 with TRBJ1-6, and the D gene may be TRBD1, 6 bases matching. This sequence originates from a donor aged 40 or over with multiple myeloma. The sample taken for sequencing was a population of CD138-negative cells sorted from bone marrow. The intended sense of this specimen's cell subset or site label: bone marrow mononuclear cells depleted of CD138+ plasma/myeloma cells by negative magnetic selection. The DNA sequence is TGCGCCAGCAGCGGAGGGGGAAACTATAATTCACCCCTCCACTTT. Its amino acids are CASSGGGNYNSPLHF.